There are many counts of the clone carrying this TCR beta chain. Its antigen is not known. This sample is drawn from a study of T cells in Graves' hyperthyroidism and ophthalmopathy. Amplification yielded TCR beta CDR3 regions, with RNA transcripts as the source. The primer set for the first-round RT-PCR of the TCR CDR3 was HTBI. TCRdb reprocessed the multiplex PCR reads via MiXCR and lists one record per CDR3 protein. The table includes around 500,000 distinct CDR3 sequences, around an eighth detected once. General observations from the study: In validation, the model predicted ophthalmopathy. These predictions came a median approximately 5.9 months before onset.

With 5 bases removed from V and 3 bases from J, the gap between germline ends came to 14 bases. The CDR3 runs to 14 residues. Germline V gene sequence: CDR1 SGHRS, CDR2 YFSETQ. The origin of this receptor is a woman aged 18 to 35 with Graves' hyperthyroidism. This chain links TRBV5-1 with TRBJ1-1; D is possibly TRBD1 (5 bases). Sequencing was done on a sample of blood. The CDR3 here is CASRSGRGDTEAFF. CDR3 nucleotide sequence: TGCGCCAGCAGATCGGGGAGAGGGGACACTGAAGCTTTCTTT.